The source of this T cell receptor beta chain is a study of beta chain features in type 1 diabetes. Whole-study context: Comparable age, gender and cell yields were observed in patients relative to healthy donors.

Findings and limits, study-wide: Amplification by PCR could prefer shorter templates, with the same effect in patients and controls. Significant though moderate, a shortening of TCRB CDR3s appeared in all four CD4+ subsets of Type 1 diabetes patients.

Sequenced material consisted of expressed TCRB transcripts (all of the isolated RNA was reverse transcribed). Profiled with immunoSEQ multiplex PCR; TCRdb holds only in-frame clones, not every one. The sample has 25,000 to 30,000 clones, 56% seen once. By way of CD45RO/CCR7/CD25/CD127/CD95/CD27, the CD4+ regulatory, stem cell-like memory, central memory and naive cells were sorted. With regard to this clone: Its antigen is unidentified.

The material sequenced was Tregs from blood. The origin of this receptor is a woman aged 18-29 years with type 1 diabetes.

The CDR3 DNA reads as TGTGCCAGCAGCTTGGAGGGGGCGGGATCGCTAGCCAAAAACATTCAGTACTTC. Its translation: CASSLEGAGSLAKNIQYF. The J gene is TRBJ2-4, the V gene TRBV7-9; a weak D match, TRBD1 (7 bases). The germline CDR1 and CDR2 sequences are SEHNR and FQNEAQ (reference sequence). The CDR3 is made up of 18 amino acids. V was cut by 3 bases and J by 0 bases, with 18 bases left in between.